This T cell receptor beta chain was recovered during a study of molecular identifiers for immune sequencing clone quantification. The study's findings and limits: Investigators reportedly could detect spiked Jurkat TCR RNA from one cell among about a million naive cells.

The sample holds many counts of this clonotype. What it recognizes is unknown. The CDR3 spans 19 residues. V lost 5 bases to trimming and J lost 3 bases; unmatched junction nucleotides: 13. MiXCR was run by TCRdb on the PCR reads, yielding one entry per CDR3 protein. The sample has just under 650,000 distinct CDR3 sequences, just under 20% seen once. Sorted cells numbering roughly 19,000 to 1,100,000, with 10%, 30% or 50% RNA, yielded the naive CD8 libraries. Isolation of naive CD8 T cells was achieved by sorting on a CD8+CD4-CCR7+CD45RA+ phenotype. This chain links TRBV12-3 or TRBV12-4 with TRBJ2-3; TRBD2 agrees at 14 bases. The sequence was obtained from a human donor in good health. Some libraries in this study had Jurkat cell RNA spiked in. The sequenced material came from naive CD8+ T cells from blood, with Jurkat cell RNA spiked in. Subset of the sample: FACS-sorted CD8+CD4-CCR7+CD45RA+ naive T cells. The DNA for the CDR3 is TGTGCCAGCAGTATCCGACTAGCGGGGGGGCAGTTTTTGACAGATACGCAGTATTTT. Translation gives CASSIRLAGGQFLTDTQYF.